These 14 T cell receptor beta chains were sequenced from one sample in a study of blood T cell repertoires in COVID-19. TCRdb keeps only in-frame clones here, not all; method: immunoSEQ multiplex PCR. The sample lists hundreds of thousands of clones; under 85% were seen once. Specimen: peripheral blood. The receptors were sampled from a woman in her 30s with COVID-19, enrolled during active disease.

V usage is TRBV19 and J usage is TRBJ2-2; D unresolved. Trimming pared 8 bases from V and 6 bases from J, leaving 16 bases between. The CDR3 runs to 14 residues. Germline-derived CDR1 and CDR2 are LNHDA and SQIVND (reference sequence). Here the CDR3 DNA reads TGTGCCAGTCTCGGTGAGGTGTACGCCGGGGAGCTGTTTTTT. It encodes CASLGEVYAGELFF.

V and J are TRBV11-2 and TRBJ2-5; weak D call: TRBD1 (6 bases). Germline loops: CDR1 SGHAT, CDR2 FQNNGV. The CDR3 is 14 amino acids. Trimming took off 0 bases at V and 4 bases at J, with 9 bases between the two ends. The DNA of the CDR3 is TGTGCCAGCAGCTTAGATGGGGGCTCAGAGACCCAGTACTTC. Its protein product is CASSLDGGSETQYF.

The rearrangement uses TRBV5-1 and TRBJ1-2; tentative D call: TRBD1 (5 bases). The CDR3 extends over 14 amino acids. V gave up 1 base and J gave up 8 bases, with 15 bases separating them. Germline-derived CDR1 and CDR2 are SGHRS and YFSETQ. The CDR3 is CASSLPAGMEGYTF. The CDR3 DNA is TGCGCCAGCAGCTTGCCCGCAGGGATGGAAGGCTACACCTTC.

V gene TRBV9 combines with J gene TRBJ1-6; D gene uncertain. V was clipped by 2 bases and J by 7 bases, with 19 bases between them. The CDR3 is 17 residues long. The germline CDR1 and CDR2 sequences are SGDLS and YYNGEE. In DNA, the CDR3 is TGTGCCAGCAGCGTGGGAGGTACTTCTGAGTACAATTCACCCCTCCACTTT. This encodes CASSVGGTSEYNSPLHF.

This clone was seen only a few times. The rearrangement links TRBV7-2 to TRBJ1-2, with D unclear. This CDR3 spans 11 amino acids. The germline V gene has CDR1 SGHTA and CDR2 FQGNSA. Trimming took 5 bases from V and 13 from J, leaving 14 bases between them. In DNA form, the CDR3 reads TGTGCCAGCAGCCCCTACCCCGTGGTCACCTTC. Translated, it gives CASSPYPVVTF.

V and J are TRBV13 and TRBJ1-4, with D tentatively TRBD1 (5 bases). The germline CDR1 and CDR2 sequences are PRHDT and FYEKMQ (reference sequence). The V end lost 0 bases, the J end lost 10 bases, and 15 bases lay between the germline ends. The CDR3 is made up of 15 amino acids. CDR3 residues: CASSLGQGRRRKLFF. The CDR3 DNA follows: TGTGCCAGCAGCTTAGGCCAGGGCCGCCGGCGAAAACTGTTTTTT.

The chain links TRBV7-3 to TRBJ2-5, with TRBD1 identical over 8 bases. J gave up 5 bases and V 5 bases, and 10 bases lay outside the gene matches. The CDR3 length is 15 residues. In germline, CDR1 is SGHTA, CDR2 FQGTGA. Written as DNA, the CDR3 is TGTGCCAGCAGCCTAGGACAGGGTTATCGGGAGACCCAGTACTTC. Amino acid sequence: CASSLGQGYRETQYF.

A single count supports this clone. Other DNA sequences in this specimen translate into the identical CDR3. This chain joins TRBV7-2 and TRBJ1-1; no firm D call. Trimming shortened V by 3 bases and J by 2 bases, and 7 bases separated the two germline ends. The CDR3 is 13 residues long. From germline, CDR1 is SGHTA and CDR2 FQGNSA. The CDR3 DNA sequence: TGTGCCAGCAGCTTGTGGGCAAACACTGAAGCTTTCTTT. Its translation is CASSLWANTEAFF.

The chain has TRBV6-5 and TRBJ2-4, with 8 positions matching TRBD1. Unmatched junction bases numbered 8, after V lost 5 bases and J lost 5 bases. Germline CDR1 MNHEY, CDR2 SVGAGI. The CDR3 contains 15 residues. This CDR3 is CASSKQGDRENIQYF. CDR3 bases: TGTGCCAGCAGTAAACAGGGGGATCGCGAAAACATTCAGTACTTC.

In its sample, this clone was seen a few times. The chain combines TRBV3-1 (or the pseudogene TRBV3-2) with TRBJ2-1; TRBD2 might be the D (5 bases). This CDR3 has 20 amino acids. V lost 1 base and J 2 bases, leaving 24 bases between the germline ends. Germline lookup yields CDR1 LGHDT and CDR2 YNNKEL (reference sequence). The CDR3 region has the DNA TGTGCCAGCAGCCAAGCTCGAGACACGCTCGGGGTAAAGCCCTACAATGAGCAGTTCTTC. This encodes CASSQARDTLGVKPYNEQFF.

CDR3 bases: TGTGCTAGTGGTTTGGTACTTAGGCCAGGACTAGCGGGAGGGCCCTGGGAGACCCAGTACTTC. Translated: CASGLVLRPGLAGGPWETQYF. The chain uses TRBV12-5 and TRBJ2-5, with TRBD2 matching 15 bases. Trimming cost V 0 bases and J 5 bases; bases outside gene matches: 16. Germline V CDR1 and CDR2: LGHNT, FRNRAP. The CDR3 has 21 amino acids.

The gene calls are TRBV4-3 and TRBJ1-2; 12 bases are shared with TRBD1. The CDR3 runs to 17 residues. The germline V gene has CDR1 LGHNA and CDR2 YSLEER. V shed 2 bases, J shed 8 bases, and the junction held 12 bases outside the gene matches. CDR3 DNA sequence: TGCGCCAGCAGCCAATTCACCGGGACAGGGGGCGTAGAGGGCTACACCTTC. This codes for CASSQFTGTGGVEGYTF.

The CDR3 reads CASSSRGRSSYNEQFF. The DNA of the CDR3 is TGTGCCAGCAGTTCGAGGGGGCGAAGCTCCTACAATGAGCAGTTCTTC. The rearrangement joins TRBV7-6 to TRBJ2-1; 7 positions agree with TRBD1. Unmatched junction bases numbered 8, after V lost 6 bases and J lost 0 bases. This CDR3 contains 16 residues. CDR1 is SGHVS and CDR2 is FNYEAQ in the germline V gene.

The chain carries TRBV5-5 and TRBJ2-7, with D possibly TRBD1 on 6 matching bases. From germline, CDR1 is SGHKS and CDR2 YYEKEE (reference sequence). Trimming removed 4 bases at V and 2 bases at J, with 16 bases between. This CDR3 spans 15 amino acids. CDR3 sequence reads: CASSLTGLEAYEQYF. The CDR3 DNA sequence: TGTGCCAGCAGCCTAACAGGGCTAGAGGCCTACGAGCAGTACTTC. The full variable domain, its missing parts supplied by reference TRBV5-5 and TRBJ2-7, is DAGVTQSPTHLIKTRGQQVTLRCSPISGHKSVSWYQQVLGQGPQFIFQYYEKEERGRGNFPDRFSARQFPNYSSELNVNALLLGDSALYLCASSLTGLEAYEQYFGPGTRLTVT.